This TCR beta chain was found in a study of shared clonotypes between healthy human individuals. Original handling: ImmunoSEQ sequences covered only the junction and lacked quality scores; filtering therefore differed. The table came from immunoSEQ multiplex PCR; TCRdb's copy has only in-frame clones and leaves some out. V and J calls and clone size are as listed in that table; D and trimming were resolved from the DNA. In the table there are millions of clones, about 95% of which are singletons. The sample consisted of naive CD4+ T cells sorted from blood. The subset denotes: CD45RA+ positively selected. The source of this sequence is a man younger than 35 in good health.

The CDR3, as DNA: TGTGCCTGGAGTCCTCCCCCGGGAATACCTACTAGCGGCTCTACCTACGAGCAGTACTTC. Translated: CAWSPPPGIPTSGSTYEQYF. The chain links TRBV30 to TRBJ2-7, with 8 bases matching TRBD2. The CDR3 contains 20 residues. Trimming removed 2 bases from V and 2 bases from J; junction bases left unmatched: 23. Looked up from germline, CDR1 is GTSNPN and CDR2 is SVGIG (reference sequence).